This TCR beta chain was retrieved from a study of T cells after yellow fever vaccination (dated by TCRdb to between 2018 and 2021). Background on the whole study: Libraries from fractions with low cell numbers were prepared with the SMART-Seq v4 Ultra Low Input RNA kit. To follow T-cell clones before and after primary and booster YFV17D yellow fever vaccination, bulk TCR alpha and beta repertoires were sequenced over time. Two healthy male donors made up the cohort, one aged 18 to 29 years and the other aged 30 to 40 years. Blood samples were taken at several timepoints before and after primary and secondary immunization, and bulk PBMC replicates and cell subsets were isolated.

The sample's treatment or condition label, decoded: live attenuated yellow fever vaccine strain. PBMCs were isolated from peripheral blood using a standard Ficoll-Paque protocol. Dynabeads CD4 and CD8 positive selection kits were used to isolate CD4 and CD8 T-cell fractions. TriZol was used to extract RNA from bulk PBMCs, from CD4 and CD8 fractions, and from dextramer-positive and dextramer-negative fractions. The junction shows trimming of 6 bases on V and 1 base on J, plus 12 bases between the germline ends. For CDR1 and CDR2, the germline V gene lists SQVTM and ANQGSEA. Taken from cysteine to phenylalanine, the CDR3 has 14 residues. The read is trimmed to its CDR3 DNA, 42 bases read in frame from base 1. Turning to this clonotype: Its recognized antigen is unknown. No much larger clone is present one base from it, and per-base qualities are unavailable.

Findings and caveats that apply to the study as a whole: Computational filtering was needed because FACS-sorted repertoires could contain abundant contaminating clonotypes from the bulk population. After the booster, most clones that had expanded after primary vaccination were detected again (about 97% of CD4 and over 75% of CD8), suggesting broad maintenance of memory. Only a couple of donors were included in the study, so the extent to which the findings can be generalized is limited. A small fraction of clonotypes showed up in both the CD4 and CD8 compartments, probably as a result of convergent recombination. The secondary T-cell response was weaker than the primary response but faster, peaking on day 5 instead of day 15.

Synthesis of TCR cDNA relied on 5'RACE template switching, a step that introduced a universal primer site along with unique molecular identifiers. Priming of cDNA synthesis was performed from both the TCR alpha and TCR beta constant segments. Library amplification used two PCR steps, and the second PCR step added sample barcodes and sequencing adapters. Sequencing of libraries was done on Illumina HiSeq 2500 (2x100 bp) or NovaSeq (2x150 bp). The published analysis was carried out like this. Demultiplexing of reads and collapsing into UMI consensus sequences were performed with MIGEC, and V(D)J alignment was carried out with MiXCR. Vaccine-responding clonotypes were defined with edgeR using replicate PBMC samples, requiring FDR below 0.01 and a log2 fold change above 5 up to day 15. Bulk clonotypes were assigned CD4 or CD8 identity according to which sequenced CD4 or CD8 repertoire held them at higher abundance. The raw public data were reprocessed by TCRdb itself: fastp quality trimming at Q25, MiXCR clonotype calling, in-frame beta chains only. Entries are consolidated by CDR3 protein sequence, retaining the most common genes and DNA. TCRdb, not the authors, supplied the V and J calls. In this sample the table shows about 130,000 distinct CDR3 sequences, approximately 7% of which occur a single time. Around 2.3% of the sample lies in the top ten.

The receptor's source is a young man who received the YFV17D yellow fever vaccine. The rearrangement joined TRBV29-1 to TRBJ2-2; a tentative D call is TRBD1 (6 bases match). This specimen consisted of CD4+ T cells sorted from PBMCs, obtained 9 to 10 days after the first yellow fever vaccination. The CDR3 in this case is CSVSGVLNTGELFF. In nucleotides, the sequence is TGCAGCGTCTCAGGGGTTTTGAACACCGGGGAGCTGTTTTTT.